A single sample gave rise to the 23 T cell receptor beta chains below, sequenced in a study of T cell repertoires in cytomegalovirus infection. TCRdb re-called the reads with MiXCR, one entry per CDR3 protein. The sample lists hundreds of thousands of distinct CDR3 sequences; approximately 46% were seen once. The antigens of these receptors remain unknown. The specimen was cultured PBMCs, collected from culture after CMV antigen stimulation. Receptors originate from a human donor in good health (CMV status not recorded). Some clones in this sample may be carry-over from other donors' samples.

This clonotype appeared a few times. The chain joins TRBV4-1 to TRBJ1-2, with unresolved D. The CDR3 covers 14 residues. The ends were cut back, 3 bases at V and 0 bases at J, with 8 bases in the middle. In germline, CDR1 is MGHRA, CDR2 YSYEKL. CDR3 sequence reads: CASSHPTTNYGYTF. CDR3 DNA sequence: TGCGCCAGCAGCCACCCGACAACTAACTATGGCTACACCTTC.

This clonotype was observed a handful of times. The V gene is TRBV7-2, the J gene TRBJ2-7; D unresolved. The CDR3 length is 14 residues. V was cut by 3 bases and J by 0 bases, with 9 bases left in between. Germline V gene sequence: CDR1 SGHTA, CDR2 FQGNSA. CDR3 sequence (DNA): TGTGCCAGCAGCTTGGTCGAAAGCTCCTACGAGCAGTACTTC. Protein sequence: CASSLVESSYEQYF.

The chain uses TRBV19 and TRBJ1-2; a possible D gene is TRBD1 (6 bases). The CDR3 sequence is 15 residues long. Germline assignment: CDR1 LNHDA and CDR2 SQIVND (reference sequence). V was cut by 5 bases and J by 2 bases, with 15 bases left in between. The CDR3 is CASSLDSTQNYGYTF. For the CDR3, the DNA is TGTGCCAGTAGTTTGGACAGCACGCAGAACTATGGCTACACCTTC.

This chain uses TRBV7-6 with TRBJ2-2; D tentatively fits TRBD1 or TRBD2 (5 bases each). Germline V lookup: CDR1 SGHVS, CDR2 FNYEAQ. The CDR3 contains 13 residues. Trimming pared 5 bases from V and 7 bases from J, leaving 11 bases between. The CDR3 loop reads CASSRDEGGELFF. The CDR3 DNA follows: TGTGCCAGCAGCCGGGACGAGGGCGGGGAGCTGTTTTTT.

The chain couples TRBV7-2 to TRBJ2-3; the D gene is possibly TRBD1 (6 bases). The length of the CDR3 is 13 residues. Germline CDR1 and CDR2: SGHTA and FQGNSA. Trimming took 3 bases from V and 6 from J, leaving 10 bases between them. CDR3 in amino acids: CASSLNQGDTQYF. The CDR3 DNA sequence: TGTGCCAGCAGCTTGAACCAGGGGGATACGCAGTATTTT.

The gene calls are TRBV19 and TRBJ2-3; possible D gene TRBD2, 6 bases. The germline gives CDR1 LNHDA, CDR2 SQIVND (reference sequence). The CDR3 loop spans 15 amino acids. With 6 bases removed from V and 0 bases from J, the gap between germline ends came to 13 bases. CDR3: CASRGGSASTDTQYF. In DNA, the CDR3 is TGTGCCAGTAGGGGGGGTTCAGCGAGCACAGATACGCAGTATTTT. The full variable domain, in which reference TRBV19 and TRBJ2-3 provide the parts outside the CDR3, is DGGITQSPKYLFRKEGQNVTLSCEQNLNHDAMYWYRQDPGQGLRLIYYSQIVNDFQKGDIAEGYSVSREKKESFPLTVTSAQKNPTAFYLCASRGGSASTDTQYFGPGTRLTVL.

This chain uses TRBV10-3 with TRBJ2-5, with D uncertain. The CDR3 length is 15 residues. Germline-derived CDR1 and CDR2 are ENHRY and SYGVKD. V was cut by 4 bases and J by 2 bases, with 14 bases left in between. The CDR3 region is CAISAQKGPQETQYF. CDR3 bases: TGTGCCATCAGTGCACAGAAAGGACCACAAGAGACCCAGTACTTC.

This chain uses TRBV2 with TRBJ2-1, with 9 bases lining up with TRBD2. From germline, CDR1 is SNHLY and CDR2 FYNNEI. V trimming: 6 bases; J trimming: 14 bases; junction bases outside the gene matches: 5. This CDR3 spans 11 amino acids. The CDR3 DNA sequence: TGTGCCAGCAGGAGGGCGGGGGGGAAGTTCTTC. Protein product: CASRRAGGKFF.

The chain couples TRBV19 to TRBJ2-7, with TRBD1 matching over 9 bases. With 6 bases clipped from V and 5 bases from J, the junction kept 11 bases outside the gene matches. Per germline, CDR1 LNHDA and CDR2 SQIVND (reference sequence). The CDR3 consists of 15 residues. In DNA form, the CDR3 reads TGTGCCAGTAGGCCCGGCCGGGACAGGGCTGACGAGCAGTACTTC. Protein product: CASRPGRDRADEQYF.

V and J are TRBV28 and TRBJ2-1, with 7 bases fitting TRBD1. Germline lookup yields CDR1 MDHEN and CDR2 SYDVKM. The CDR3 spans 14 residues. V shed 11 bases and J 10 bases; nucleotides not matched to a gene: 17. CDR3 bases: TGTGCCCGCCCGACAGGGTCGGGTTTGGAGGAGCAGTTCTTC. It specifies CARPTGSGLEEQFF.

CDR3 protein: CASSSPLGTGLYGYTF. The DNA for the CDR3 is TGTGCCAGCAGCTCACCCCTGGGGACAGGGCTCTATGGCTACACCTTC. V usage is TRBV7-2 and J usage is TRBJ1-2; TRBD1 aligns across 9 bases. The CDR3 sequence is 16 residues long. The V and J ends lost 4 bases and 4 bases, in that order; junction bases with no gene match: 10. Germline assignment: CDR1 SGHTA and CDR2 FQGNSA.

The rearrangement uses TRBV5-4 and TRBJ1-6; D remains unclear. The CDR3 runs 13 residues. Trimming removed 2 bases from V and 9 bases from J, with 9 bases in between. Per germline, CDR1 SGHNT and CDR2 YYREEE (reference sequence). CDR3 region: CASSFRVGSPLHF. In nucleotides, the CDR3 is TGTGCCAGCAGCTTTAGGGTTGGTTCACCCCTCCACTTT. Complete variable domain (other parts from reference TRBV5-4 and TRBJ1-6): ETGVTQSPTHLIKTRGQQVTLRCSSQSGHNTVSWYQQALGQGPQFIFQYYREEENGRGNFPPRFSGLQFPNYSSELNVNALELDDSALYLCASSFRVGSPLHFGNGTRLTVT.

This clonotype was counted between two and nine times. V usage is TRBV7-2 and J usage is TRBJ1-3; TRBD1 might be the D (6 bases). The V end lost 1 base, the J end lost 4 bases, and 14 bases lay between the germline ends. CDR3 length: 16 amino acids. The germline V gene encodes CDR1 SGHTA and CDR2 FQGNSA. In DNA, the CDR3 is TGTGCCAGCAGCTTAGTTGCAGGGGTATCGGGAAACACCATATATTTT. Translation gives CASSLVAGVSGNTIYF.

The table lists this clonotype with a few counts. The V gene is TRBV7-9, the J gene TRBJ1-2; D is unresolved. The CDR3 has 14 residues. Trimming took off 7 bases at V and 4 bases at J, with 16 bases between the two ends. Germline lookup yields CDR1 SEHNR and CDR2 FQNEAQ (reference sequence). CDR3 protein: CASNPFDGSYGYTF. CDR3 DNA: TGTGCCAGCAACCCTTTCGACGGAAGCTATGGCTACACCTTC.

This clonotype has a handful of counts. J is TRBJ1-5 and V is TRBV7-2, with 7 bases fitting TRBD1. CDR3 size: 19 residues. V shed 1 base and J 0 bases; nucleotides not matched to a gene: 12. Germline CDR1 SGHTA, CDR2 FQGNSA. The CDR3: CASSLVRGGTDYSNQPQHF. The CDR3 nucleotides are TGTGCCAGCAGCTTAGTACGGGGGGGGACAGACTATAGCAATCAGCCCCAGCATTTT.

V is TRBV20-1 and J is TRBJ1-1, with a tentative D call TRBD1 (5 bases). Germline CDR1 and CDR2: DFQATT and SNEGSKA (reference sequence). The CDR3 covers 13 residues. The ends were cut back, 2 bases at V and 3 bases at J, with 10 bases in the middle. The CDR3 sequence is CSARHRDYTEAFF. The CDR3 DNA reads as TGCAGTGCTAGACACCGGGACTACACTGAAGCTTTCTTT.

The table lists this clonotype with a few counts. The gene calls are TRBV7-9 and TRBJ1-5, with 8 bases that match TRBD1. Losses at the gene ends were 5 bases for V and 7 bases for J; bases not matched to a gene: 7. CDR3 length equals 14 residues. The germline gives CDR1 SEHNR, CDR2 FQNEAQ (reference sequence). The CDR3 loop reads CASSPGQGLQPQHF. CDR3 coding DNA: TGTGCCAGCAGCCCCGGACAGGGTCTCCAGCCCCAGCATTTT.

This clonotype was counted between two and nine times. The rearrangement uses TRBV24-1 and TRBJ2-2; weak D call: TRBD2 (5 bases). Trimming left V 1 base short and J 6 bases short, with 8 bases between. In germline, CDR1 is KGHDR, CDR2 SFDVKD. The CDR3 length is 14 residues. CDR3 DNA sequence: TGTGCCACCAGTGATTTAACTAGACCCGGGGAGCTGTTTTTT. Its translation: CATSDLTRPGELFF.

The CDR3: CASSLRGAIGELFF. In DNA form, the CDR3 reads TGTGCCAGCAGCCTCCGGGGGGCAATCGGGGAGCTGTTTTTT. The chain links TRBV7-2 to TRBJ2-2, with D possibly TRBD2 on 7 matching bases. CDR3 length equals 14 residues. Trimming took 5 bases from V and 7 from J, leaving 14 bases between them. Germline V lookup: CDR1 SGHTA, CDR2 FQGNSA.

The chain combines TRBV28 with TRBJ2-5; weak D call: TRBD1 (5 bases). Trimming left V 7 bases short and J 0 bases short, with 18 bases between. This CDR3 has 16 residues. Germline CDR1 reads MDHEN; CDR2 reads SYDVKM. The CDR3 region is CASTIVGAGYQETQYF. The CDR3 DNA follows: TGTGCCAGCACGATCGTTGGGGCCGGGTACCAAGAGACCCAGTACTTC.

This chain links TRBV20-1 with TRBJ1-5, with D hard to call. Germline CDR1 DFQATT, CDR2 SNEGSKA (reference sequence). The CDR3 consists of 12 residues. The germline V and J ends were trimmed by 0 bases and 7 bases, with 7 bases remaining between them. The CDR3 is CSARDSGQPQHF. CDR3 in DNA: TGCAGTGCTAGAGATTCGGGGCAGCCCCAGCATTTT.

This clonotype was observed a handful of times. This rearrangement joins TRBV19 to TRBJ2-2; the match to TRBD1 covers 9 bases. CDR3 size: 17 residues. V lost 4 bases to trimming and J lost 2 bases; unmatched junction nucleotides: 8. Germline V gene data show CDR1 as LNHDA and CDR2 as SQIVND (reference sequence). For the CDR3, the DNA is TGTGCCAGTAGTAAACCCCGGGGACAGGGTAACACCGGGGAGCTGTTTTTT. It specifies CASSKPRGQGNTGELFF.

The rearrangement links TRBV4-1 to TRBJ1-2, with 7 nucleotides matching TRBD1. The CDR3 has 14 residues. In germline, CDR1 is MGHRA, CDR2 YSYEKL. V shed 3 bases and J 5 bases; nucleotides not matched to a gene: 6. DNA of the CDR3: TGCGCCAGCAGCCAGGGGGGACAGCTATATGGCTACACCTTC. Translated: CASSQGGQLYGYTF.